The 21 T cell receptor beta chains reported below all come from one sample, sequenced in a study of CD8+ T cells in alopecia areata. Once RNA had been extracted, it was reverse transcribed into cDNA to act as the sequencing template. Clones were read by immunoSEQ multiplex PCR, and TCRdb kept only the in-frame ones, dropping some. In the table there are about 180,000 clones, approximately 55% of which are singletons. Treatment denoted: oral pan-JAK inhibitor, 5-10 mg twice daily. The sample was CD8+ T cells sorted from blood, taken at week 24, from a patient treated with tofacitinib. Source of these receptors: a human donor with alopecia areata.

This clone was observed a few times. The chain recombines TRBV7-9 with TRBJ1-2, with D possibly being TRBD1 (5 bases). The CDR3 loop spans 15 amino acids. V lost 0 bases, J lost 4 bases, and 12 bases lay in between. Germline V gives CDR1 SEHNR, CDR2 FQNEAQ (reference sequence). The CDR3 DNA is TGTGCCAGCAGCTTAGCCAACAGGACATCCTATGGCTACACCTTC. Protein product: CASSLANRTSYGYTF.

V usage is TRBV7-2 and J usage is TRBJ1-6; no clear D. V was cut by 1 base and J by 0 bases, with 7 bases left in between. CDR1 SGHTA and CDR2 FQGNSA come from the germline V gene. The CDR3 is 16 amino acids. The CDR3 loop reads CASSLVGSSYNSPLHF. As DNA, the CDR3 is TGTGCCAGCAGCTTAGTTGGCAGCTCCTATAATTCACCCCTCCACTTT.

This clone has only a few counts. CDR3 in DNA: TGTGCCAGCGGGCCCAGGGGTCGGGGGGGCCTTAACGAGCAGTACTTC. Amino acid sequence: CASGPRGRGGLNEQYF. This chain uses TRBV27 with TRBJ2-7, with TRBD2 matching 8 bases. V shed 8 bases, J shed 5 bases, and the junction held 17 bases outside the gene matches. CDR3 length equals 16 residues. CDR1 and CDR2 from the germline V gene are MNHEY and SMNVEV (reference sequence).

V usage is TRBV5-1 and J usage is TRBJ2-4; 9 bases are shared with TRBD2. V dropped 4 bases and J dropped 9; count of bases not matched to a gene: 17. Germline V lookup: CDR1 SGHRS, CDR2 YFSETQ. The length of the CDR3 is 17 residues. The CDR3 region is CASSPGPGTSLIPIQYF. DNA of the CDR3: TGCGCCAGCAGCCCAGGACCCGGGACTAGCTTGATACCCATTCAGTACTTC.

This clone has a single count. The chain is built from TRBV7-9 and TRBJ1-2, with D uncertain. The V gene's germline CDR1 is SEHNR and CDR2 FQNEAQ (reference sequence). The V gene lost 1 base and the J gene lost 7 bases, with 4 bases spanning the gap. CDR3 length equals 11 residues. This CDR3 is CASSLGSGYTF. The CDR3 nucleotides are TGTGCCAGCAGCTTAGGGAGTGGCTACACCTTC.

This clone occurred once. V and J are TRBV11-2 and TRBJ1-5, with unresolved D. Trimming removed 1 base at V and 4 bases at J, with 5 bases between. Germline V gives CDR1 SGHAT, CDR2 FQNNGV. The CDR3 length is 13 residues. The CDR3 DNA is TGTGCCAGCAGCTTAGGACTTAATCAGCCCCAGCATTTT. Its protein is CASSLGLNQPQHF.

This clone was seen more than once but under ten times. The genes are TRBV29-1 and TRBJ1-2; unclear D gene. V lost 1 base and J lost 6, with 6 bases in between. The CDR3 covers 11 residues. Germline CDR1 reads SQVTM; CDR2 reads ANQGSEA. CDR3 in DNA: TGCAGCGTTGAAGGAGGGAATGGCTACACCTTC. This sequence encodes CSVEGGNGYTF.

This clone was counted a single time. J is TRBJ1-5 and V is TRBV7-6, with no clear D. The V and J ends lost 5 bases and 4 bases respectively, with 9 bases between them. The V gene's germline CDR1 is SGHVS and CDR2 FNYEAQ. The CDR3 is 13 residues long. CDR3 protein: CASSLNENQPQHF. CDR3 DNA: TGTGCCAGCAGCCTCAACGAGAATCAGCCCCAGCATTTT.

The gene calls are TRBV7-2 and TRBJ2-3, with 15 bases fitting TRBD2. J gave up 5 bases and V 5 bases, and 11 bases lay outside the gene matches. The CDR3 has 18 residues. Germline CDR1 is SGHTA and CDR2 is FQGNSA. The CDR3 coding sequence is TGTGCCAGCAGCCTGCTCCGGACTAGCGGGGGGGCGGGAGATACGCAGTATTTT. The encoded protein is CASSLLRTSGGAGDTQYF.

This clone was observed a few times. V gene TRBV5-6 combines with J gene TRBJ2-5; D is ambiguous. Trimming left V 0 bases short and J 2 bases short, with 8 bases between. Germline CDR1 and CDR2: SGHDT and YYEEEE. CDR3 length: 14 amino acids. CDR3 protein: CASSLASRQETQYF. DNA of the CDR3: TGTGCCAGCAGCTTGGCCAGTAGGCAAGAGACCCAGTACTTC.

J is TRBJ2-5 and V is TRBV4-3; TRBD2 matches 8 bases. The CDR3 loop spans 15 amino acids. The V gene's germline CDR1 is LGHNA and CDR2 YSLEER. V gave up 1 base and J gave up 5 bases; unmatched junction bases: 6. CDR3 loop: CASSQGGGGTETQYF. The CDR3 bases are TGCGCCAGCAGCCAAGGAGGCGGGGGGACGGAGACCCAGTACTTC.

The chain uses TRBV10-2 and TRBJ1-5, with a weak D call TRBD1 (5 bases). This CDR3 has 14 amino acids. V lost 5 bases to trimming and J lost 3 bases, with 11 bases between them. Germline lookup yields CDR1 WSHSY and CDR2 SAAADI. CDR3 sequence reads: CASSLTASNQPQHF. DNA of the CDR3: TGCGCCAGCAGTTTGACAGCCTCCAATCAGCCCCAGCATTTT.

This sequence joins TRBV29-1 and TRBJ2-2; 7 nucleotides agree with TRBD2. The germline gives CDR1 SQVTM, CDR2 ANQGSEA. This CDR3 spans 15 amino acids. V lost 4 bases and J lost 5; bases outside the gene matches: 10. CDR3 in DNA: TGCAGCGTTGTGGTCGCGCGGGGGTCGACCGGGGAGCTGTTTTTT. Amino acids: CSVVVARGSTGELFF.

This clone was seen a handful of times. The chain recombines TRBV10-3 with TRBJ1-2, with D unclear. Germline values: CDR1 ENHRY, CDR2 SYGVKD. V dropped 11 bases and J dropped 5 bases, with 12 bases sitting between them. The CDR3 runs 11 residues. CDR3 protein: CACGSTYGYTF. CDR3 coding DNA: TGTGCCTGCGGCAGCACTTATGGCTACACCTTC.

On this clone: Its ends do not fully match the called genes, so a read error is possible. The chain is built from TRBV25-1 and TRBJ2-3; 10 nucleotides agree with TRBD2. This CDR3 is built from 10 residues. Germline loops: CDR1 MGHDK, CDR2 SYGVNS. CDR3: CASGGDTQYF. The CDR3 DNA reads TGCGCTAGCGGGGGAGATACGCAGTATTTT.

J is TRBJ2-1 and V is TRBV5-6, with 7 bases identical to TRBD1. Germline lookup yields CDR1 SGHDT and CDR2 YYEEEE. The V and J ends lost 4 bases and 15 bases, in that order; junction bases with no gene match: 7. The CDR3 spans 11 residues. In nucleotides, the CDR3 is TGTGCCAGCAGCGTGAACAGGGGTTGGTTCTTC. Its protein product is CASSVNRGWFF.

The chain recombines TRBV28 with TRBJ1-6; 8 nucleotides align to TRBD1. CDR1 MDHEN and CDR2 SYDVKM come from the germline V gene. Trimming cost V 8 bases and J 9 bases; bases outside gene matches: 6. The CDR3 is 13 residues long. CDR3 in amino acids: CASQSTGGSPLHF. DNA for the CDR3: TGTGCCAGCCAGTCCACAGGGGGTTCACCCCTCCACTTT.

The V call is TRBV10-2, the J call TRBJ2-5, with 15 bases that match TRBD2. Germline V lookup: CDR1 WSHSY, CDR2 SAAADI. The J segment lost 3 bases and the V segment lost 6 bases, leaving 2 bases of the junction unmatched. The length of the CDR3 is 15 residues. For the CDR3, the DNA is TGCGCCAGCAGCGGACTAGCGGGGGGGGAAGAGACCCAGTACTTC. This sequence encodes CASSGLAGGEETQYF.

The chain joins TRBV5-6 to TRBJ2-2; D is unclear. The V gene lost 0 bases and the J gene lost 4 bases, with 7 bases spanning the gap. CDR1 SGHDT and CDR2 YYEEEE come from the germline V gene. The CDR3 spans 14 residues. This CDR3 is CASSLVLITGELFF. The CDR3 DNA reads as TGTGCCAGCAGCTTGGTTCTGATCACCGGGGAGCTGTTTTTT.

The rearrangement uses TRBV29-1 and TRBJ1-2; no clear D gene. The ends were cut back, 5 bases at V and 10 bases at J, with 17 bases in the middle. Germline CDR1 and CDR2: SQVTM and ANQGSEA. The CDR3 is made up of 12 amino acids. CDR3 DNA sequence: TGCAGCGTTCCCGAGTTACCCGGAGTCTACACCTTC. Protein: CSVPELPGVYTF.

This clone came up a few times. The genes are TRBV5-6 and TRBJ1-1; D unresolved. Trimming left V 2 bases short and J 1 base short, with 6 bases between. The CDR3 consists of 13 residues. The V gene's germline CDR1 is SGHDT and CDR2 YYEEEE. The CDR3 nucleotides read TGTGCCAGCAGCTTCGTGGGGAACACTGAAGCTTTCTTT. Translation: CASSFVGNTEAFF.